The 12 T cell receptor beta chains presented below share a single source sample, sequenced in a study of blood T cells in healthy people across ages. The second PCR ran about 6 to 12 cycles with a sample-barcoded 5' primer and J-beta primers. In TCRdb, the 5' RACE reads were re-called with MiXCR into one record per CDR3 protein. Among roughly 800,000 distinct CDR3 sequences listed, roughly 50% were seen once. Specimen: blood. These receptors originate from a man aged 25-45 years in good health.

This rearrangement joins TRBV10-3 to TRBJ1-2, with a tentative D call TRBD1 (5 bases). CDR1 and CDR2 (germline): ENHRY, SYGVKD. The V end lost 4 bases, the J end lost 2 bases, and 5 bases lay between the germline ends. This CDR3 is built from 12 residues. CDR3 amino acids: CAISAGNYGYTF. CDR3 nucleotide sequence: TGTGCCATCAGTGCAGGGAACTATGGCTACACCTTC.

The sample holds a few counts of this clonotype. This CDR3 reads CSVLTDLTDTQYF. Written as DNA, the CDR3 is TGCAGCGTACTAACAGACCTCACAGATACGCAGTATTTT. The rearrangement uses TRBV29-1 and TRBJ2-3; D gene uncertain. Germline CDR1 reads SQVTM; CDR2 reads ANQGSEA. The CDR3 is made up of 13 amino acids. Trimming pared 6 bases from V and 2 bases from J, leaving 12 bases between.

This clonotype was seen once. Sequence at one end of the junction differs from germline and may be a read error. V gene TRBV6-2 or TRBV6-3 combines with J gene TRBJ1-1, with 7 bases that match TRBD1. This CDR3 is 12 amino acids long. In germline, CDR1 is MNHEY, CDR2 SVGEGT. In DNA, the CDR3 is TGTGCCGGCAGCCGTGGGACAGTCGAAGCTTTCTTT. Residues: CAGSRGTVEAFF.

The rearrangement links TRBV7-2 to TRBJ1-6, with 9 bases lining up with TRBD1. This CDR3 is 15 amino acids long. CDR1 and CDR2 from the germline V gene are SGHTA and FQGNSA. V shed 5 bases and J 10 bases; nucleotides not matched to a gene: 9. CDR3 in DNA: TGTGCCAGCAGCCCCCTACAGGGGGCACTATCACCCCTCCACTTT. Amino acid sequence: CASSPLQGALSPLHF. Drawing the rest from reference TRBV7-2 and TRBJ1-6, the complete variable domain is GAGVSQSPSNKVTEKGKDVELRCDPISGHTALYWYRQSLGQGLEFLIYFQGNSAPDKSGLPSDRFSAERTGGSVSTLTIQRTQQEDSAVYLCASSPLQGALSPLHFGNGTRLTVT.

For the CDR3, the DNA is TGTGCCAGCAGTCCAACTAGTCTGGGCGAGCAGTTCTTC. Its translation is CASSPTSLGEQFF. This rearrangement joins TRBV6-6 to TRBJ2-1, with D possibly matching TRBD2 (5 bases). Looked up from germline, CDR1 is MNHNY and CDR2 is SVGAGI (reference sequence). V was cut by 5 bases and J by 10 bases, with 15 bases left in between. This CDR3 spans 13 amino acids.

Only one count was recorded for this clonotype. This chain uses TRBV2 with TRBJ2-4; D remains unclear. The DNA end favors TRBJ2-7, so the J call may be wrong. The CDR3 contains 12 residues. CDR1 and CDR2 (germline): SNHLY, FYNNEI. CDR3 bases: TGTGCCAGCAGGGGATTGCTCTACGAGCAGTACTTC. Protein: CASRGLLYEQYF.

This clonotype was observed once. This chain links TRBV20-1 with TRBJ2-5, with D tentatively TRBD1 (5 bases). Germline assignment: CDR1 DFQATT and CDR2 SNEGSKA (reference sequence). Trimming pared 6 bases from V and 11 bases from J, leaving 22 bases between. The CDR3 loop spans 13 amino acids. The CDR3 DNA follows: TGCAGTGCCCAAAGTCCAACGGACAATGAGCAGTACTTC. It encodes CSAQSPTDNEQYF.

The V and J genes are TRBV5-5 and TRBJ2-2; no clear D gene. The germline gives CDR1 SGHKS, CDR2 YYEKEE (reference sequence). The CDR3 runs 15 residues. V was trimmed by 0 bases and J by 5 bases, leaving 11 bases between them. As DNA, the CDR3 is TGTGCCAGCAGCTTGGCTTTGGGTTGGACCGGGGAGCTGTTTTTT. Its protein product is CASSLALGWTGELFF. Full variable domain (rest looked up from reference TRBV5-5 and TRBJ2-2): DAGVTQSPTHLIKTRGQQVTLRCSPISGHKSVSWYQQVLGQGPQFIFQYYEKEERGRGNFPDRFSARQFPNYSSELNVNALLLGDSALYLCASSLALGWTGELFFGEGSRLTVL.

About this clonotype: A much more abundant neighbour one base away suggests this may be a read error. V usage is TRBV6-5 and J usage is TRBJ2-1, with D uncertain. The CDR3 runs 13 residues. Germline CDR1 MNHEY, CDR2 SVGAGI. Trimming took off 8 bases at V and 9 bases at J, with 17 bases between the two ends. CDR3 coding DNA: TGTGCCAGCCGTGTCCTCTCAGCACGTGAGCAGTTCTTC. It encodes CASRVLSAREQFF.

DNA for the CDR3: TGTGCCAGCAGGAGCCGGACGGCGGGATATGGCTACACCTTC. This translates into CASRSRTAGYGYTF. The chain combines TRBV7-2 with TRBJ1-2; D unresolved. From germline, CDR1 is SGHTA and CDR2 FQGNSA. The CDR3 is 14 amino acids. Between the trimmed V and J ends, which lost 6 bases and 5 bases, there was a span of 16 bases.

CDR3 DNA sequence: TGCAGTGCTAGAGGCTTTGATACGCAGTATTTT. The encoded protein is CSARGFDTQYF. The chain is built from TRBV20-1 and TRBJ2-3; D uncertain. Germline CDR1 is DFQATT and CDR2 is SNEGSKA (reference sequence). CDR3 length equals 11 residues. V shed 1 base and J shed 6 bases, with 5 bases lying between them.

This clonotype has only a few counts. CDR3 DNA sequence: TGCAGTGCTAGTCGACCCGGGCTAGCGGGGGCCAATAATAAAGAGACCCAGTACTTC. Translation gives CSASRPGLAGANNKETQYF. The chain couples TRBV20-1 to TRBJ2-5; 10 bases match TRBD2. CDR1 DFQATT and CDR2 SNEGSKA come from the germline V gene (reference sequence). The trim removed 3 bases at V and 3 bases at J, leaving 19 bases unmatched. The CDR3 consists of 19 residues.